This TCR beta chain was observed in a study of T cell changes during pregnancy in multiple sclerosis. The assay was immunoSEQ multiplex PCR, and TCRdb's table has in-frame clones only and misses some. The sample carries around 59,000 clones, about 90% recorded once. The CDR3 is 15 amino acids. V dropped 6 bases and J dropped 7; count of bases not matched to a gene: 9. Germline-derived CDR1 and CDR2 are SNHLY and FYNNEI. This TCR was recovered from a female donor with multiple sclerosis, enrolled in a pregnancy study. Specimen: CD4+ T cells from peripheral blood mononuclear cells, collected in the first trimester of pregnancy. This rearrangement joins TRBV2 to TRBJ2-2; 9 bases map to TRBD2. The CDR3 DNA is TGTGCCAGCAGCCGGGAACTAGCGGGTGTCGGGGAGCTGTTTTTT. Its translation is CASSRELAGVGELFF.